This T cell receptor (beta chain) derives from a study of T cell responses to AZD1222 COVID-19 vaccine. In the study overall: Combined were second doses at about 4 or about 12 weeks.

TCRdb's table, derived via immunoSEQ multiplex PCR, lists solely in-frame clones and lacks some. The sample lists 95,000 to 150,000 clones, 80% to 90% occurring once. CDR3 size: 11 residues. The V end was cut by 3 bases, the J end by 7 bases, with 6 bases between. With respect to this clone: The antigen remains unidentified.

Study-level points and caveats: Repertoire sampling occurred only after the peak T cell response.

This sequence was found in an adult in good health. The chain recombines TRBV12-3 or TRBV12-4 with TRBJ1-1; D call uncertain. The sample was peripheral blood, taken on day 0 of AZD1222 vaccination. The CDR3 region is CASSFRSEAFF. CDR3 DNA sequence: TGTGCCAGCAGTTTTCGCAGTGAAGCTTTCTTT.